This TCR beta chain was captured by sequencing in a study of technical replicates of blood from a handful of donors. Only in-frame clones appear in the TCRdb table, and some are missing; sequencing was by immunoSEQ multiplex PCR. The sample holds 55,000 to 70,000 clones, nearly 90% seen once. The V gene's germline CDR1 is MNHEY and CDR2 SVGAGI. V was clipped by 4 bases and J by 0 bases; unmatched bases: 1. The CDR3 spans 15 residues. The V call is TRBV6-5, the J call TRBJ2-1; TRBD2 aligns across 9 bases. The sequence was obtained from a human donor in good health. Some clones in this sample may be carry-over from other donors' samples. Input material: PBMCs. CDR3 loop: CASSLAGVSYNEQFF. CDR3 sequence (DNA): TGTGCCAGCAGTTTAGCGGGAGTCTCCTACAATGAGCAGTTCTTC.